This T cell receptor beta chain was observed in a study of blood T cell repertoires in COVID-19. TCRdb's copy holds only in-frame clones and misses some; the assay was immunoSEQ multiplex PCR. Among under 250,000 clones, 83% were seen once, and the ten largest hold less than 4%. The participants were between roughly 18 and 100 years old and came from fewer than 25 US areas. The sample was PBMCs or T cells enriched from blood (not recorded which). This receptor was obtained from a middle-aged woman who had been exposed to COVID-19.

This chain's CDR3 is CASRLAGDTTEAFF. As DNA, the CDR3 is TGTGCCAGCCGCTTAGCCGGGGACACCACTGAAGCTTTCTTT. V is TRBV28 and J is TRBJ1-1, with D possibly matching TRBD1 (6 bases). Germline CDR1 is MDHEN and CDR2 is SYDVKM. The CDR3 has 14 amino acids. V was trimmed by 8 bases and J by 4 bases, leaving 17 bases between them.